Described below is a single T cell receptor (beta chain) sequence and its context. The antigen is undetermined. The sample originates from a study of T cell responses to AZD1222 COVID-19 vaccine. General study points: Vaccine-associated CD4 TCRs spanned spike, dominant at 160-218 and 743-854. The donors showed a predominance of white British ancestry and of females, with possible underestimation of clonal diversity.

Germline CDR1 reads MNHEY; CDR2 reads SMNVEV (reference sequence). The CDR3 is made up of 16 amino acids. With 1 base clipped from V and 7 bases from J, the junction kept 8 bases outside the gene matches. Produced via immunoSEQ multiplex PCR; TCRdb's table is partial and in-frame only. In the table there are 140,000 to 150,000 clones, around 83% of which are singletons. This clonotype was obtained from an adult in good health. This chain connects TRBV27 to TRBJ2-1; TRBD1 aligns across 9 bases. This specimen was peripheral blood, taken on day 0 of MenACWY control vaccination. CDR3 coding DNA: TGTGCCAGCAGTTTATATCCCGGGACAGGGAAAAATGAGCAGTTCTTC. Its translation is CASSLYPGTGKNEQFF.